This T cell receptor (beta chain) derives from a study of OX40 agonist ivuxolimab in advanced cancers. About the study: Ivuxolimab, an agonist antibody against OX40 (CD134), was given to patients. General study points: Near-lowest levels of clonal expansion characterized partial responders at 0.1-3.0 mg/kg.

Points on this clone: Its antigen is unknown.

CDR3 length: 17 amino acids. The V and J ends lost 0 bases and 4 bases, in that order; junction bases with no gene match: 9. Germline values: CDR1 SGHRS, CDR2 YFSETQ. Libraries were prepared by immunoSEQ multiplex PCR; TCRdb keeps only in-frame clonotypes and omits some of them. The sample records 60,000 to 70,000 clones, approximately 91% being singletons. V and J are TRBV5-1 and TRBJ2-3, with 9 nucleotides matching TRBD2. The sample was CD4+ or CD8+ T cells sorted from blood, taken in a trial of the OX40 agonist ivuxolimab. The receptor's source is an adult with an advanced solid tumor such as melanoma, head and neck, liver or kidney cancer. CDR3 amino acids: CASSLEPSGNQADTQYF. CDR3 bases: TGCGCCAGCAGCTTGGAGCCTAGCGGGAACCAGGCAGATACGCAGTATTTT.